This TCR beta chain comes out of a study of blood T cells in healthy people across ages. The CDR3 contains 14 residues. Germline V lookup: CDR1 SGDLS, CDR2 YYNGEE. The ends lost 4 bases at V and 4 bases at J; junction bases unmatched: 5. Primers used in a second PCR of about 6 to 11 cycles were a sample-barcoded 5' primer and a J-beta primer mix. From the 5' RACE reads, TCRdb called clonotypes with MiXCR, one entry per CDR3 protein. The sample carries about 580,000 distinct CDR3 sequences, roughly 48% recorded once. Sample: blood. The source of this sequence is a man older than 75 in good health. This chain uses TRBV9 with TRBJ2-5; 9 nucleotides line up with TRBD2. CDR3 sequence reads: CASSPLTSGETQYF. Here the CDR3 DNA reads TGTGCCAGCAGCCCCCTGACTAGCGGAGAGACCCAGTACTTC.